This is a list of T cell receptor beta chains from one sample in a study of blood T cells in healthy people across ages. MiXCR, run by TCRdb on the 5' RACE reads, gives a single entry per CDR3 protein. The sample includes about 760,000 distinct CDR3 sequences, 20% to 25% of them seen just once. This sample was also put to use in a study of T cells of mothers and their children.

The sample was blood. These receptors were taken from a boy between 10 and 17 years old in good health. The CDR3 runs from the conserved cysteine through the conserved F or W. The D gene is left open where the match is weak. A row's size may be missing; if present it is once, few, many or a size class.

v_call	cdr3_length	j_call	clone_size	d_call	cdr3_nt	cdr3_aa
TRBV29-1	15	TRBJ2-1	few	-	TGCAGCGTTGATGGGGGTGGCTTTTGGGACAATGAGCAGTTCTTC	CSVDGGGFWDNEQFF
TRBV6-2/TRBV6-3	14	TRBJ1-1	once	TRBD1	TGTGCCAGCAGCCGACAGGGGATTCGGACTGAAGCTTTCTTT	CASSRQGIRTEAFF
TRBV15	15	TRBJ2-3	few	-	TGTGCCACCAGCAGAGTGGTCGGGGACACAGATACGCAGTATTTT	CATSRVVGDTDTQYF
TRBV6-2/TRBV6-3	16	TRBJ2-3	many	-	TGTGCCAGCAGTTTGGTGCTAGGGCTAGGCACAGATACGCAGTATTTT	CASSLVLGLGTDTQYF
TRBV7-9	15	TRBJ1-3	few	-	TGTGCCAGCAGCTTGGCCATCGACTCTGGAAACACCATATATTTT	CASSLAIDSGNTIYF
TRBV11-2	16	TRBJ2-7	few	TRBD2	TGTGCCAACAGCCTTAGCGGGCCGGGGGGACTCTACGAGCAGTACTTC	CANSLSGPGGLYEQYF
TRBV29-1	14	TRBJ2-1	few	-	TGCAGCGTTGATCCGGGGAGCGGCGGCAATGAGCAGTTCTTC	CSVDPGSGGNEQFF
TRBV7-1	17	TRBJ2-1	-	TRBD1	TGTGCCAGCAGCTCGCTGACAGGGAAGGTCGAATACAATGAGCAGTTCTTC	CASSSLTGKVEYNEQFF
TRBV7-6	16	TRBJ1-2	few	TRBD1	TGTGCCAGCAGCTTAGCGGGACAACAGGGGGCCTATGGCTACACCTTC	CASSLAGQQGAYGYTF
TRBV23-1	13	TRBJ2-7	-	-	TGCGCCAGCAGGGACAGAGGGGCGTACGAGCAGTACTTC	CASRDRGAYEQYF
TRBV12-3/TRBV12-4	12	TRBJ1-4	-	-	TGTGCCAGCAGTTTATGGGGGGAAAAACTGTTTTTT	CASSLWGEKLFF
TRBV28	13	TRBJ2-5	many	-	TGTGCCAGCGGCCAGGTGAATCCGGAGACCCAGTACTTC	CASGQVNPETQYF
TRBV5-1	16	TRBJ2-7	once	-	TGCGCCAGCAGCCTGGTTTTAGGGGGTGGTTCAGCCGAGCAGTACTTC	CASSLVLGGGSAEQYF
TRBV20-1	14	TRBJ2-5	few	-	TGCAGTGCTCCGAGGGATCAAGTCCAAGAGACCCAGTACTTC	CSAPRDQVQETQYF
TRBV11-2	19	TRBJ2-7	few	TRBD1	TGTGCCAGCAGCTTCCAGTCAGGGACAGGGCGGGGAAGAATCTACGAGCAGTACTTC	CASSFQSGTGRGRIYEQYF
TRBV7-3	15	TRBJ2-7	few	TRBD1	TGTGCCAGCAGCTTTTCCGGGACAGACTCCAGCGAGCAGTACTTC	CASSFSGTDSSEQYF
TRBV14	12	TRBJ1-4	few	TRBD1	TGTGCCAGCAGACTGACAGGGAGTTCACTGTTTTTT	CASRLTGSSLFF
TRBV11-2	13	TRBJ2-7	-	-	TGTGCCAGCAGCTTCGGACACCTCTACGAGCAGTACTTC	CASSFGHLYEQYF
TRBV29-1	11	TRBJ1-2	-	-	TGCAGCGTGGAAGGGGTCTATGGCTACACCTTC	CSVEGVYGYTF
TRBV27	17	TRBJ2-7	-	TRBD2	TGTGCCAGCATGACGCCTAGCGGGGGGTCCCATCCCTACGAGCAGTACTTC	CASMTPSGGSHPYEQYF
TRBV6-2/TRBV6-3	16	TRBJ1-1	few	TRBD1	TGTGCCAGCAGCCTCAATACCGGGACAGCGAACGCTGAAGCTTTCTTT	CASSLNTGTANAEAFF
TRBV3-1	16	TRBJ2-2	few	-	TGTGCCAGCAGCCCCGAGGCAGTCACCCTCACCGGGGAGCTGTTTTTT	CASSPEAVTLTGELFF
TRBV4-1	17	TRBJ2-1	few	TRBD2	TGCGCCAGCAGCCCCCACCAAACTAGCGGGAGAGGTGGTGAGCAGTTCTTC	CASSPHQTSGRGGEQFF
TRBV6-5	12	TRBJ2-5	few	TRBD2	TGTGCCAGCCGGGAGGAGGGAGTGACCCAGTACTTC	CASREEGVTQYF
TRBV5-6	16	TRBJ2-1	-	-	TGTGCCAGCAGCTCGGGCCCCGGGACTGTTGACAATGAGCAGTTCTTC	CASSSGPGTVDNEQFF
TRBV24-1	16	TRBJ2-3	-	-	TGTGCCACCAGTGATTTGCGTCGGCGGGGAGAAGATACGCAGTATTTT	CATSDLRRRGEDTQYF
TRBV20-1	15	TRBJ2-5	few	TRBD2	TGCAGTGCTAGTTCTGACGGGAGGGCCGAAGAGACCCAGTACTTC	CSASSDGRAEETQYF
TRBV6-2/TRBV6-3	14	TRBJ2-5	many	TRBD2	TGTGAAAGACCGGGACTAGCGGATCAAGAGACCCAGTACTTC	CERPGLADQETQYF
TRBV28	14	TRBJ1-4	few	-	TGTGCCAGCAGTTTACTTGCAACTAATGAAAAACTGTTTTTT	CASSLLATNEKLFF
TRBV6-1	12	TRBJ2-7	-	-	TGTGCCAGCAGAAATACAGTGTACGAGCAGTACTTC	CASRNTVYEQYF
TRBV6-5	14	TRBJ1-1	-	-	TGTGCCAGCAGGTCTTCGACTGGTAACACTGAAGCTTTCTTT	CASRSSTGNTEAFF
TRBV12-3/TRBV12-4	13	TRBJ1-2	-	-	TGTGCCAGCAGTCCGCTCGGGACCTATGGCTACACCTTC	CASSPLGTYGYTF
TRBV6-6	13	TRBJ2-7	-	-	TGTGCCAGCAGTTACTCATCTGCAGTCGAGCAGTACTTC	CASSYSSAVEQYF
TRBV15	19	TRBJ2-1	many	TRBD2	TGTGCCACCAGCAGATACGGTCGTCGGGCAAGCGGGGGCCTCAATGAGCAGTTCTTC	CATSRYGRRASGGLNEQFF
TRBV20-1	13	TRBJ1-1	few	-	TGCAGTGCTAGTAAGGGGAGTAGCGCTGAAGCTTTCTTT	CSASKGSSAEAFF
TRBV12-3/TRBV12-4	12	TRBJ1-1	few	-	TGTGCCAGCAGTAACAGACGCCTTGAAGCTTTCTTT	CASSNRRLEAFF
TRBV11-2	17	TRBJ2-7	few	TRBD1	TGTGCCAGCAGCGAAAACCAACAGGGGAGAGGCACCTACGAGCAGTACTTC	CASSENQQGRGTYEQYF
TRBV11-2	16	TRBJ1-1	few	-	TGTGCCAGCAGCTCCCTCCAGGGCCCTAGGTTCGCTGAAGCTTTCTTT	CASSSLQGPRFAEAFF
TRBV6-2/TRBV6-3	14	TRBJ2-7	few	-	TGTGCCAGCAGTTACGCGGCAGGGGTGTACGAGCAGTACTTC	CASSYAAGVYEQYF
TRBV7-9	14	TRBJ2-7	few	-	TGTGCCAGCAGCCCTCAGACAGGACGTTACGAGCAGTACTTC	CASSPQTGRYEQYF
TRBV7-2	14	TRBJ2-5	few	TRBD2	TGTGCCAGCAGACAACGGGGGGGCGGGGAGACCCAGTACTTC	CASRQRGGGETQYF
TRBV11-2	11	TRBJ2-7	-	-	TGTGCCAGCCTCAGCACCTACGAGCAGTACTTC	CASLSTYEQYF
TRBV20-1	16	TRBJ2-2	-	-	TGCAGTGCTAGAGATAGCCAGCAGCCGAACACCGGGGAGCTGTTTTTT	CSARDSQQPNTGELFF